Listed below are T cell receptor beta chains from one sample, sequenced in a study of naive and memory T cell subsets. TCRdb reanalysed the UMI-ligation and nested PCR reads using MiXCR and keeps one entry per CDR3 protein. Among tens of thousands of distinct CDR3 sequences listed, 8% to 13% were seen once. The sample here was skin, taken from a tuberculin skin test site. The receptor set was obtained from an adult in good health. The CDR3 runs from the conserved cysteine through the conserved F or W. D genes are given only for firm matches. Rows give clone size only sometimes, using once, few, many, or a class for an expanded clone.

D gene: -
V gene: TRBV6-1
clone size: few
J gene: TRBJ2-1
CDR3 DNA: TGTGCCAGCAGTGAATTTGCGACTGGGTTCTACAATGAGCAGTTCTTC
CDR3 protein: CASSEFATGFYNEQFF

D gene: -
V gene: TRBV5-1
clone size: many
J gene: TRBJ2-3
CDR3 DNA: TGCGCCAGCAGCTTTGGGCCCAGCACAGATACGCAGTATTTT
CDR3 protein: CASSFGPSTDTQYF

D gene: TRBD2
V gene: TRBV6-4
clone size: many
J gene: TRBJ2-1
CDR3 DNA: TGTGCCAGCAGTGAACTAGCGCGAAGCAATGAGCAGTTCTTC
CDR3 protein: CASSELARSNEQFF

D gene: -
V gene: TRBV29-1
clone size: large
J gene: TRBJ2-7
CDR3 DNA: TGCAGCGTTGGTATCGCCCTGCAAGGGGGGGAGCAGTACTTC
CDR3 protein: CSVGIALQGGEQYF

D gene: -
V gene: TRBV28
clone size: many
J gene: TRBJ2-7
CDR3 DNA: TGTGCCAGCAGCACTCCCCTCGGACCGCACAGCTCCCAGTACTTC
CDR3 protein: CASSTPLGPHSSQYF

D gene: -
V gene: TRBV28
clone size: many
J gene: TRBJ2-7
CDR3 DNA: TGTGCCAGCAGTTTATTCGCCAGGGTTTACGAGCAGTACTTC
CDR3 protein: CASSLFARVYEQYF

D gene: TRBD1
V gene: TRBV5-1
clone size: -
J gene: TRBJ1-1
CDR3 DNA: TGCGCCAGCAGCTTCAATTTAGGGGGCGAAGCTTTCTTT
CDR3 protein: CASSFNLGGEAFF

D gene: TRBD2
V gene: TRBV7-9
clone size: -
J gene: TRBJ2-3
CDR3 DNA: TGTGCCAGCACCACGCCGGGGGGGCGCGCAGATACGCAGTATTTT
CDR3 protein: CASTTPGGRADTQYF

D gene: -
V gene: TRBV29-1
clone size: many
J gene: TRBJ2-7
CDR3 DNA: TGCAGCGTTGACGGGGGAAAGAGCTCCTACGAGCAGTACTTC
CDR3 protein: CSVDGGKSSYEQYF

D gene: TRBD2
V gene: TRBV28
clone size: once
J gene: TRBJ2-1
CDR3 DNA: TGTGCCAGCAGTATAAGACTAGCGTACCACTTC
CDR3 protein: CASSIRLAYHF

D gene: TRBD1
V gene: TRBV27
clone size: -
J gene: TRBJ1-1
CDR3 DNA: TGTGCCAGCACCCGGCAGGGGGCGTTAATGAACACTGAAGCTTTCTTT
CDR3 protein: CASTRQGALMNTEAFF

D gene: -
V gene: TRBV20-1
clone size: many
J gene: TRBJ1-5
CDR3 DNA: TGCAGTGCTAGGGCGACAGGATCTCAGCCCCAGCATTTT
CDR3 protein: CSARATGSQPQHF

D gene: -
V gene: TRBV6-5
clone size: many
J gene: TRBJ2-1
CDR3 DNA: TGTGCCAGCAGGACAGACATCTCCTACAATGAGCAGTTCTTC
CDR3 protein: CASRTDISYNEQFF

D gene: -
V gene: TRBV30
clone size: many
J gene: TRBJ1-3
CDR3 DNA: TGTGCCTGGAGTGTAAGGGGGACCATATATTTT
CDR3 protein: CAWSVRGTIYF

D gene: -
V gene: TRBV9
clone size: many
J gene: TRBJ2-5
CDR3 DNA: TGTGCCAGCAGCGTAGGATCCGCGCAAGAGACCCAGTACTTC
CDR3 protein: CASSVGSAQETQYF

D gene: TRBD1
V gene: TRBV20-1
clone size: -
J gene: TRBJ2-7
CDR3 DNA: TGCAGTGCTACGGGACAGTCCGAGCAGTACTTC
CDR3 protein: CSATGQSEQYF

D gene: -
V gene: TRBV24-1
clone size: -
J gene: TRBJ2-3
CDR3 DNA: TGTGCCACCAGTGATTTTGGTACCACCGGAGACTATACGCAGTATTTT
CDR3 protein: CATSDFGTTGDYTQYF